The rows below give T cell receptor beta chains drawn from one sample of a study of T-cell memory formation after mild COVID-19. Each CDR3 protein gets one entry after TCRdb re-called the 5' RACE reads with MiXCR. The data show about 560,000 distinct CDR3 sequences, roughly 17% seen once. The sample consisted of PBMCs or a T cell subset sorted from them (not recorded which). These receptors were taken from an adult woman who had mild COVID-19 (a few samples of this study predate the infection). Cell type and time point are not known. The CDR3 runs from the conserved cysteine through the conserved F or W. A D gene is named only where the DNA matches it firmly. Rows give clone size only sometimes, using once, few, many, or a class for an expanded clone.

clone_size | j_call | cdr3_length | v_call | d_call | cdr3_aa | cdr3_nt
few | TRBJ2-1 | 17 | TRBV4-2 | TRBD2 | CASSQDQLAGAHNEQFF | TGTGCCAGCAGCCAAGATCAGCTGGCGGGAGCCCACAATGAGCAGTTCTTC
. | TRBJ2-7 | 16 | TRBV27 | . | CASRAIVQDPSYEQYF | TGTGCCAGCAGGGCGATCGTACAGGATCCCTCCTACGAGCAGTACTTC
few | TRBJ1-2 | 14 | TRBV5-6 | TRBD1 | CASSPGQGAPGYTF | TGTGCCAGCAGCCCTGGACAGGGGGCGCCTGGCTACACCTTC
. | TRBJ1-5 | 15 | TRBV4-1 | . | CASSQDPQGFQPQHF | TGCGCCAGCAGCCAAGATCCACAAGGTTTCCAGCCCCAGCATTTT
. | TRBJ1-1 | 13 | TRBV2 | . | CATATDPNTEAFF | TGTGCCACCGCGACAGATCCGAACACTGAAGCTTTCTTT
few | TRBJ2-5 | 15 | TRBV5-1 | . | CASSLDRGGQETQYF | TGCGCCAGCAGCTTGGACAGGGGAGGCCAAGAGACCCAGTACTTC
few | TRBJ2-1 | 14 | TRBV4-2 | . | CASSPGRGYNEQFF | TGTGCCAGCAGCCCGGGACGGGGTTACAATGAGCAGTTCTTC
. | TRBJ1-2 | 14 | TRBV19 | TRBD1 | CASSTHRGYNGYTF | TGTGCCAGTAGTACTCACAGGGGTTACAATGGCTACACCTTC
. | TRBJ2-7 | 14 | TRBV12-3/TRBV12-4 | . | CASSPLTASYEQYF | TGTGCCAGCAGTCCTCTGACAGCGTCCTACGAGCAGTACTTC
few | TRBJ2-1 | 16 | TRBV7-9 | . | CASSLFGSEPYNEQFF | TGTGCCAGCAGCTTGTTCGGGAGTGAACCCTACAATGAGCAGTTCTTC
. | TRBJ1-1 | 16 | TRBV20-1 | TRBD1 | CSASRGTGGAGTEAFF | TGCAGTGCAAGTCGGGGGACAGGGGGCGCTGGGACTGAAGCTTTCTTT
few | TRBJ2-1 | 13 | TRBV4-2 | . | CASSQVRGVEQFF | TGTGCCAGCAGCCAAGTTAGGGGTGTTGAGCAGTTCTTC
few | TRBJ2-4 | 16 | TRBV21-1 | . | CASSKVEKSIKNIQYF | TGTGCCAGCAGCAAAGTTGAGAAATCAATCAAAAACATTCAGTACTTC
few | TRBJ1-6 | 15 | TRBV20-1 | . | CSARGSFSYNSPLHF | TGCAGTGCTAGAGGTTCCTTCTCCTATAATTCACCCCTCCACTTT
. | TRBJ1-2 | 15 | TRBV6-2/TRBV6-3 | . | CASSFPGQRGYGYTF | TGTGCCAGCAGTTTTCCGGGACAACGGGGTTATGGCTACACCTTC
few | TRBJ2-1 | 15 | TRBV11-2 | . | CASSPPSAAYNEQFF | TGTGCCAGCAGCCCCCCTTCTGCGGCCTACAATGAGCAGTTCTTC
. | TRBJ1-1 | 15 | TRBV5-5 | . | CASSLAGQGETEAFF | TGTGCCAGCAGCTTGGCCGGGCAGGGAGAGACTGAAGCTTTCTTT
few | TRBJ2-2 | 20 | TRBV12-3/TRBV12-4 | TRBD2 | CASSPSWASGLVPNTGELFF | TGTGCCAGCAGTCCATCCTGGGCTAGCGGGCTGGTACCTAACACCGGGGAGCTGTTTTTT
many | TRBJ2-2 | 15 | TRBV12-3/TRBV12-4 | . | CASSLDRGNTGELFF | TGCGCCAGCAGCTTGGATAGGGGGAACACCGGGGAGCTGTTTTTT
. | TRBJ2-3 | 14 | TRBV20-1 | TRBD2 | CSARREASTDTQYF | TGCAGTGCTAGGCGGGAGGCGAGCACAGATACGCAGTATTTT
. | TRBJ1-2 | 14 | TRBV6-6 | TRBD1 | CASSYPRTGDGYTF | TGTGCCAGCAGTTACCCACGGACAGGGGATGGCTACACCTTC
. | TRBJ2-3 | 16 | TRBV12-3/TRBV12-4 | TRBD2 | CASSFGLAGPTDTQYF | TGTGCCAGCAGTTTCGGGCTAGCGGGACCCACAGATACGCAGTATTTT
. | TRBJ2-1 | 14 | TRBV9 | TRBD1 | CASSDGTGSNEQFF | TGTGCCAGCAGCGACGGGACAGGGAGCAATGAGCAGTTCTTC
few | TRBJ2-7 | 13 | TRBV29-1 | TRBD2 | CSVETGGSLEQYF | TGCAGCGTTGAAACGGGAGGGTCTTTGGAGCAGTACTTC
. | TRBJ2-7 | 13 | TRBV25-1 | . | CASSEGVLYEQYF | TGTGCCAGCAGTGAAGGAGTCCTCTACGAGCAGTACTTC
many | TRBJ2-2 | 15 | TRBV10-3 | TRBD2 | CAINSGGPHTGELFF | TGTGCCATCAATTCGGGGGGGCCTCACACCGGGGAGCTGTTTTTT
. | TRBJ2-1 | 15 | TRBV5-1 | . | CASSLSMRDYNEQFF | TGCGCCAGCAGCTTGTCGATGCGGGACTACAATGAGCAGTTCTTC
. | TRBJ2-3 | 19 | TRBV12-3/TRBV12-4 | TRBD2 | CASSLPGLAGGGDTDTQYF | TGTGCCAGCAGTCTCCCGGGACTAGCGGGGGGCGGGGACACAGATACGCAGTATTTT
. | TRBJ1-1 | 16 | TRBV4-2 | . | CASSQDSFGLNTEAFF | TGTGCCAGCAGCCAAGATTCGTTTGGGTTGAACACTGAAGCTTTCTTT
. | TRBJ1-2 | 17 | TRBV14 | . | CASSHTARDLRNYGYTF | TGTGCCAGCAGCCATACTGCGAGGGACCTGCGTAACTATGGCTACACCTTC
few | TRBJ2-1 | 16 | TRBV7-9 | TRBD1 | CASSSGTGLPRRAQFF | TGTGCCAGCAGCTCCGGGACAGGTCTACCTCGCCGCGCCCAGTTCTTC
few | TRBJ2-1 | 15 | TRBV4-3 | . | CASSQDTTRRDEQFF | TGCGCCAGCAGCCAAGATACGACCCGCCGGGATGAGCAGTTCTTC
. | TRBJ1-2 | 13 | TRBV4-1 | . | CASSQETAYGYTF | TGCGCCAGCAGCCAAGAGACAGCTTATGGCTACACCTTC
few | TRBJ2-7 | 15 | TRBV10-3 | TRBD2 | CAISESGRPSYEQYF | TGTGCCATCAGTGAGTCCGGGAGGCCTTCCTACGAGCAGTACTTC
. | TRBJ2-1 | 14 | TRBV19 | . | CASSVDSRYNEQFF | TGTGCCAGTAGTGTTGACAGTCGTTACAATGAGCAGTTCTTC
few | TRBJ2-7 | 16 | TRBV7-9 | . | CASSSSLAADSHEQYF | TGTGCCAGCAGCTCGTCGCTGGCGGCGGACAGTCACGAGCAGTACTTC
. | TRBJ1-5 | 17 | TRBV3-1 | . | CASSQKRDSWGNQPQHF | TGTGCCAGCAGCCAAAAGCGGGACTCTTGGGGCAATCAGCCCCAGCATTTT
. | TRBJ1-1 | 15 | TRBV20-1 | . | CSARVSGVGNTEAFF | TGCAGTGCTAGAGTTAGTGGGGTGGGGAACACTGAAGCTTTCTTT
few | TRBJ2-7 | 16 | TRBV28 | TRBD1 | CASLSRSGTGFLEQYF | TGTGCCAGCCTATCCCGGTCCGGGACAGGCTTCCTGGAGCAGTACTTC
few | TRBJ2-1 | 13 | TRBV28 | TRBD2 | CASSGRGGYEQFF | TGTGCCAGCAGTGGCCGGGGGGGCTATGAGCAGTTCTTC
few | TRBJ2-2 | 16 | TRBV27 | . | CASSFSRVLNTGELFF | TGTGCCAGCAGTTTTTCACGGGTCCTGAACACCGGGGAGCTGTTTTTT
many | TRBJ2-3 | 13 | TRBV5-6 | . | CASSLDRTDTQYF | TGTGCCAGCAGCTTGGACCGCACAGATACGCAGTATTTT
few | TRBJ1-1 | 15 | TRBV5-1 | TRBD1 | CASSLLRGLNTEAFF | TGCGCCAGCAGCCTCCTCAGGGGGCTGAATACTGAAGCTTTCTTT
. | TRBJ2-1 | 15 | TRBV12-3/TRBV12-4 | . | CASSLGSHLYNEQFF | TGTGCCAGCAGTTTAGGGTCGCATCTCTACAATGAGCAGTTCTTC
. | TRBJ2-7 | 13 | TRBV6-5 | . | CASRRGPAYEQYF | TGTGCCAGCAGGAGGGGACCGGCCTACGAGCAGTACTTC
. | TRBJ2-3 | 15 | TRBV7-9 | . | CASSSVRGAVDTQYF | TGTGCCAGCAGCTCGGTACGGGGGGCGGTAGATACGCAGTATTTT
. | TRBJ2-7 | 12 | TRBV6-6 | . | CASSYGGSEQYF | TGTGCCAGCAGTTATGGGGGGTCCGAGCAGTACTTC
many | TRBJ2-5 | 14 | TRBV27 | TRBD1 | CASRTGQGVETQYF | TGTGCCAGCAGAACCGGACAGGGGGTAGAGACCCAGTACTTC
few | TRBJ2-2 | 15 | TRBV6-2/TRBV6-3 | . | CASRPDRERGGELFF | TGTGCCAGCAGACCGGACAGGGAGCGGGGCGGGGAGCTGTTTTTT
few | TRBJ2-6 | 18 | TRBV6-1 | . | CASSEPPAYSSGANVLTF | TGTGCCAGCAGTGAACCCCCAGCCTACAGCTCTGGGGCCAACGTCCTGACTTTC
few | TRBJ2-7 | 13 | TRBV5-5 | . | CASSSPSGDEQYF | TGTGCCAGCAGCTCTCCCTCGGGAGACGAGCAGTACTTC
. | TRBJ2-1 | 13 | TRBV7-3 | . | CASSFSDGNEQFF | TGTGCCAGCAGCTTCTCGGACGGAAATGAGCAGTTCTTC
few | TRBJ1-5 | 15 | TRBV6-5 | TRBD1 | CASRADRARNQPQHF | TGTGCCAGCAGGGCGGACAGGGCGAGAAATCAGCCCCAGCATTTT
. | TRBJ1-3 | 15 | TRBV15 | . | CATSTRDTSGNTIYF | TGTGCCACCAGCACGCGGGACACTTCTGGAAACACCATATATTTT
few | TRBJ2-4 | 18 | TRBV5-5 | TRBD1 | CASSWGRGTGLAKNIQYF | TGTGCCAGCAGCTGGGGAAGAGGGACAGGCCTAGCCAAAAACATTCAGTACTTC
many | TRBJ2-3 | 15 | TRBV7-9 | TRBD2 | CASSSQAGRSDTQYF | TGTGCCAGCAGCTCACAAGCGGGGAGGTCAGATACGCAGTATTTT
. | TRBJ2-1 | 14 | TRBV12-3/TRBV12-4 | . | CASSFFEGRNEQFF | TGTGCCAGCAGTTTCTTTGAGGGCAGGAATGAGCAGTTCTTC
few | TRBJ2-5 | 16 | TRBV6-5 | TRBD2 | CASSYHTPGGPETQYF | TGTGCCAGCAGTTACCACACCCCGGGGGGGCCGGAGACCCAGTACTTC